This T cell receptor beta chain was captured by sequencing in a study of T cell responses to AZD1222 COVID-19 vaccine. Study-wide findings and caveats: The CD4 TCRs associated with vaccination extended across spike and predominated at 160-218 and 743-854.

Trimming pared 11 bases from V and 7 bases from J, leaving 12 bases between. The CDR3 covers 11 residues. Here immunoSEQ multiplex PCR was the method, and the copy in TCRdb shows in-frame clones only, minus some. The sample contains 35,000 to 45,000 clones, 80% of which appear only once. As to this clone: Its target is not known.

The source material was peripheral blood, sampled on day 0 of AZD1222 vaccination. The chain combines TRBV12-3 or TRBV12-4 with TRBJ2-1; D unresolved. This clonotype originated in an adult in good health. The CDR3 DNA sequence: TGTGCCTCCGGCCTAGGGAATGAGCAGTTCTTC. This translates into CASGLGNEQFF.